One and the same sample provided the 24 T cell receptor beta chains below, sequenced in a study of cytomegalovirus exposure and HLA in healthy donors. PCR primers comprised 60 Vbeta and 13 Jbeta primers. Sequencing used immunoSEQ multiplex PCR; TCRdb keeps in-frame clones, though not all of them. This sample has about 140,000 clones; around 75% occur once, and the top ten carry 2.5% to 4%. Sequenced material: PBMCs. Receptors were obtained from a man between 40 and 49 years old in good health and CMV-seronegative.

This chain links TRBV11-2 with TRBJ1-1; no clear D. Trimming removed 1 base from V and 2 bases from J, with 5 bases in between. CDR1 and CDR2 from the germline V gene are SGHAT and FQNNGV. The CDR3 loop spans 13 amino acids. The CDR3 DNA follows: TGTGCCAGCAGCTTAGGAGCCAACACTGAAGCTTTCTTT. Translated, it gives CASSLGANTEAFF.

The J gene is TRBJ1-1, the V gene TRBV7-2, with a possible D match to TRBD1 (6 bases). The CDR3 is 16 amino acids. Trimming pared 3 bases from V and 1 base from J, leaving 15 bases between. Per the germline V gene, CDR1 is SGHTA and CDR2 is FQGNSA. CDR3 protein: CASSFPNRVKNTEAFF. The CDR3 nucleotides are TGTGCCAGCAGCTTCCCAAACAGGGTAAAGAACACTGAAGCTTTCTTT.

This chain connects TRBV4-3 to TRBJ1-3; 8 nucleotides match TRBD1. Losses at the gene ends were 4 bases for V and 4 bases for J; bases not matched to a gene: 6. This CDR3 has 15 amino acids. Germline V gene sequence: CDR1 LGHNA, CDR2 YSLEER. The CDR3 loop reads CASSLLTGAGNTIYF. The CDR3 DNA follows: TGCGCCAGCAGCCTACTGACAGGGGCCGGAAACACCATATATTTT.

This sequence joins TRBV6-6 and TRBJ2-3; possible D gene TRBD2, 6 bases. The CDR3 has 16 residues. CDR1 is MNHNY, CDR2 SVGAGI, per germline (reference sequence). V shed 5 bases and J shed 2 bases, with 17 bases lying between them. CDR3 sequence reads: CASSPHSTGVTDTQYF. CDR3 sequence (DNA): TGTGCCAGCAGTCCTCACTCGACGGGGGTCACAGATACGCAGTATTTT.

V is TRBV15 and J is TRBJ2-1, with TRBD1 identical over 9 bases. V gave up 5 bases and J gave up 8 bases; unmatched junction bases: 13. The CDR3 is made up of 16 amino acids. The V gene's germline CDR1 is LNHNV and CDR2 YYDKDF (reference sequence). The CDR3 region is CATSSARGTGLDEQFF. The CDR3 nucleotides read TGTGCCACCAGCTCGGCCCGAGGGACAGGGCTGGATGAGCAGTTCTTC.

V usage is TRBV27 and J usage is TRBJ2-5; a possible D gene is TRBD2 (7 bases). This CDR3 comprises 16 residues. V was trimmed by 6 bases and J by 4 bases, leaving 21 bases between them. Germline V CDR1 and CDR2: MNHEY, SMNVEV (reference sequence). For the CDR3, the DNA is TGTGCCAGCAGCCAAATGGAGGGGGGGAGAGCAGAGACCCAGTACTTC. It codes for CASSQMEGGRAETQYF.

The sample holds a few counts of this clone. The rearrangement joins TRBV28 to TRBJ1-1; 11 nucleotides align to TRBD1. CDR3 length: 13 amino acids. Losses at the gene ends were 6 bases for V and 9 bases for J; bases not matched to a gene: 6. The V gene's germline CDR1 is MDHEN and CDR2 SYDVKM. For the CDR3, the DNA is TGTGCCAGCAGCCCGGGACAGGGGGTCCAAGCTTTCTTT. Translated, it gives CASSPGQGVQAFF.

The chain joins TRBV29-1 to TRBJ1-2; 7 bases agree with TRBD1. Germline CDR1 and CDR2: SQVTM and ANQGSEA. CDR3 length: 16 residues. Trimming took 0 bases from V and 3 from J; bases not matched to a gene: 10. In DNA, the CDR3 is TGCAGCGTTGAAGACCCAAGACAGGGTTCGTACTATGGCTACACCTTC. Its protein is CSVEDPRQGSYYGYTF.

J is TRBJ2-3 and V is TRBV6-5; 8 positions match TRBD2. With V trimmed by 6 bases and J by 4 bases, 9 bases remained unmatched. CDR3 size: 15 residues. Per germline, CDR1 MNHEY and CDR2 SVGAGI. The CDR3 DNA reads as TGTGCCAGCAGCCGTCGAGCGGGGGCTTCAGATACGCAGTATTTT. It codes for CASSRRAGASDTQYF.

This clone came up once. The V call is TRBV6-5, the J call TRBJ1-1; 8 nucleotides agree with TRBD1. This CDR3 region has 14 residues. The germline V gene encodes CDR1 MNHEY and CDR2 SVGAGI. The J segment lost 5 bases and the V segment lost 4 bases, leaving 6 bases of the junction unmatched. CDR3 DNA sequence: TGTGCCAGCAGTTTTACAGGGGGTGGGACTGAAGCTTTCTTT. Translated, it gives CASSFTGGGTEAFF.

The CDR3 nucleotides read TGTGCCAGCAGACCCGGGACAGGGGCAGGACAGCCCCAGCATTTT. Residues: CASRPGTGAGQPQHF. The chain links TRBV6-1 to TRBJ1-5; 10 positions match TRBD1. The trim removed 6 bases at V and 7 bases at J, leaving 9 bases unmatched. Germline assignment: CDR1 MNHNS and CDR2 SASEGT. The CDR3 contains 15 residues.

The gene calls are TRBV7-2 and TRBJ1-1; 7 nucleotides agree with TRBD1. CDR3 length: 14 residues. V was clipped by 6 bases and J by 4 bases; unmatched bases: 8. Germline CDR1 and CDR2: SGHTA and FQGNSA. The CDR3 loop reads CASRPDRAGTEAFF. The CDR3 DNA reads TGTGCCAGCAGACCTGACAGGGCAGGCACTGAAGCTTTCTTT.

In its sample, this clone was seen many times. The chain combines TRBV7-9 with TRBJ2-3; 14 nucleotides match TRBD2. The CDR3 contains 17 residues. J was trimmed by 3 bases and V by 4 bases; bases with no gene match: 6. Per germline, CDR1 SEHNR and CDR2 FQNEAQ (reference sequence). The CDR3 nucleotides are TGTGCCAGCAGCTCCCCACGACTAGCGGGGGGGACAGATACGCAGTATTTT. It translates to CASSSPRLAGGTDTQYF.

The genes are TRBV5-4 and TRBJ2-7; 12 nucleotides line up with TRBD2. V shed 3 bases and J 2 bases; nucleotides not matched to a gene: 6. CDR1 is SGHNT and CDR2 is YYREEE in the germline V gene (reference sequence). This CDR3 has 16 amino acids. Here the CDR3 DNA reads TGTGCCAGCAGCTCGTACCTAGCGGGGGGGACCTACGAGCAGTACTTC. This translates into CASSSYLAGGTYEQYF.

The chain couples TRBV5-1 to TRBJ1-2; 8 bases align to TRBD1. The CDR3 contains 15 residues. The ends lost 0 bases at V and 4 bases at J; junction bases unmatched: 5. Germline CDR1 is SGHRS and CDR2 is YFSETQ. For the CDR3, the DNA is TGCGCCAGCAGCTTGGCCAGGGGGCAGGCCTATGGCTACACCTTC. It translates to CASSLARGQAYGYTF.

V and J are TRBV5-1 and TRBJ1-4, with 7 bases that match TRBD1. This CDR3 has 14 residues. The germline CDR1 and CDR2 sequences are SGHRS and YFSETQ. With V trimmed by 4 bases and J by 8 bases, 8 bases remained unmatched. The CDR3 DNA follows: TGCGCCAGCAGCCCCGACAGGGAAGGCGAAAAACTGTTTTTT. It codes for CASSPDREGEKLFF.

The V call is TRBV6-5, the J call TRBJ2-1; D is uncertain. Germline V gene sequence: CDR1 MNHEY, CDR2 SVGAGI. This CDR3 spans 13 amino acids. With 6 bases removed from V and 9 bases from J, the gap between germline ends came to 15 bases. CDR3: CASRFDGLSEQFF. For the CDR3, the DNA is TGTGCCAGCAGGTTCGACGGGTTAAGTGAGCAGTTCTTC.

The rearrangement joins TRBV19 to TRBJ1-5; D unresolved. The V end lost 5 bases, the J end lost 6 bases, and 11 bases lay between the germline ends. The length of the CDR3 is 13 residues. Germline V CDR1 and CDR2: LNHDA, SQIVND (reference sequence). The CDR3 here is CASSGEGGQPQHF. The CDR3 DNA sequence: TGTGCCAGTAGTGGAGAGGGCGGTCAGCCCCAGCATTTT.

A note on this clone: A read error may account for a junction end that differs from germline. Other DNA sequences of this sample code for an identical CDR3. The chain employs TRBV19 and TRBJ2-2; 9 bases match TRBD1. CDR3 length equals 15 residues. Germline CDR1 LNHDA, CDR2 SQIVND (reference sequence). DNA for the CDR3: TGCGCCAGTCGGACAGGGGACTTTGGCACCGGGGAGCTGTTTTTT. Protein product: CASRTGDFGTGELFF.

There are a few counts of this clone. The chain links TRBV5-4 to TRBJ1-2, with a weak D call TRBD1 (6 bases). Germline V gene sequence: CDR1 SGHNT, CDR2 YYREEE (reference sequence). Trimming shortened V by 3 bases and J by 0 bases, and 12 bases separated the two germline ends. This CDR3 is built from 15 residues. The CDR3 bases are TGTGCCAGCAGCTACCTGGACAGAACTAACTATGGCTACACCTTC. Encoded protein: CASSYLDRTNYGYTF.

This clone has a handful of counts. V usage is TRBV5-1 and J usage is TRBJ1-1; D unresolved. CDR1 is SGHRS and CDR2 is YFSETQ in the germline V gene. V lost 0 bases to trimming and J lost 5 bases, with 11 bases between them. The CDR3 is made up of 14 amino acids. CDR3 DNA: TGCGCCAGCAGCTTGGCCCAAGGGAGTACTGAAGCTTTCTTT. This codes for CASSLAQGSTEAFF.

The chain has TRBV18 and TRBJ2-1; maybe TRBD2 (7 bases). The length of the CDR3 is 16 residues. V shed 3 bases and J shed 6 bases, with 18 bases lying between them. Germline V lookup: CDR1 KGHSH, CDR2 LQKENI. The DNA for the CDR3 is TGTGCCAGCTCACCCTATGTGGGGGGGCGGGGCAATGAGCAGTTCTTC. This translates into CASSPYVGGRGNEQFF.

The chain joins TRBV5-1 to TRBJ1-1; a possible D gene is TRBD1 (6 bases). This CDR3 has 16 residues. Per germline, CDR1 SGHRS and CDR2 YFSETQ. The V and J ends lost 0 bases and 0 bases respectively, with 12 bases between them. The CDR3 reads CASSLAQGMMNTEAFF. In DNA, the CDR3 is TGCGCCAGCAGCTTGGCCCAGGGGATGATGAACACTGAAGCTTTCTTT.

This chain uses TRBV27 with TRBJ2-1; a weak D match, TRBD2 (6 bases). Trimming took off 5 bases at V and 6 bases at J, with 23 bases between the two ends. Germline V CDR1 and CDR2: MNHEY, SMNVEV (reference sequence). There are 17 residues in the CDR3. The CDR3 DNA sequence: TGTGCCAGCAGTATAGACCGGGACTTAGGAACTAGCAATGAGCAGTTCTTC. Translating gives CASSIDRDLGTSNEQFF.